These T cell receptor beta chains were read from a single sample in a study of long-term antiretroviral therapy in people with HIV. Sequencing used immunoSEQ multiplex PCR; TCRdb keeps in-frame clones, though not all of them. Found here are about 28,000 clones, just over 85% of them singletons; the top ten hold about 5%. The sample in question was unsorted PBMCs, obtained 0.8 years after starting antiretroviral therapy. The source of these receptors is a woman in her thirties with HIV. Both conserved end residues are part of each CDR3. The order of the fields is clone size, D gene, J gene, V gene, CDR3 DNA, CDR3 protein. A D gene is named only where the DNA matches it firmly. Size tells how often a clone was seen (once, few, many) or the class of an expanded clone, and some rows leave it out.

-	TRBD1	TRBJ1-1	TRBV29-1	TGCAGCGTTGCCGGGACAGGGGCGGGAAACACTGAAGCTTTCTTT	CSVAGTGAGNTEAFF
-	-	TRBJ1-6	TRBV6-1	TGTGCCAGCAGTCCGGGACTGGATTATTCACCCCTCCACTTT	CASSPGLDYSPLHF
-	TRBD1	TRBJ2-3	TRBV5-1	TGCGCCAGCAGCATAGGGACAGGCACAGATACGCAGTATTTT	CASSIGTGTDTQYF
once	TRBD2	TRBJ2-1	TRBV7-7	TGTGCCAGCAGCTTAGGGGGGGGTTACAATGAGCAGTTCTTC	CASSLGGGYNEQFF
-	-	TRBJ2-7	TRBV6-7	TGTGCCAGCGCCCAAGGGGGTGGATCCTACGAGCAGTACTTC	CASAQGGGSYEQYF
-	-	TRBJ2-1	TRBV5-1	TGCGCCAGCAGCTTGGCACAGATCTCCTACAATGAGCAGTTCTTC	CASSLAQISYNEQFF
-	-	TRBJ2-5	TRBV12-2	TGTGCAAGTCGCTTAGTAGGGGAAGAGACCCAGTACTTC	CASRLVGEETQYF
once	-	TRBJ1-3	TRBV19	TGTGCCGGAGGAGATACAGGGCGTGGAAACACCATATATTTT	CAGGDTGRGNTIYF
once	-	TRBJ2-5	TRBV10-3	TGTGCCATCGGACCACAAGAGACCCAGTACTTC	CAIGPQETQYF
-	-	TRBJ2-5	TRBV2	TGTGCCAGCAGTGTTGGGGGTTCCCAGTACTTC	CASSVGGSQYF
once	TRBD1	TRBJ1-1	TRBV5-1	TGCGCCAGCAGCCAAGGGACAGGGAAAACTGAAGCTTTCTTT	CASSQGTGKTEAFF
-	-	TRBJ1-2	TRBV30	TGTGCCTGGAGTGTGATAAGTTATGGCTACACCTTC	CAWSVISYGYTF
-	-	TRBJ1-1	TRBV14	TGTGCCAGCAGCCCGACAATTATGAACACTGAAGCTTTCTTT	CASSPTIMNTEAFF
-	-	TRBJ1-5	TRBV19	TGTGCCAGTAGTATAGATGAAGGCTGGCAGCCCCAGCATTTT	CASSIDEGWQPQHF
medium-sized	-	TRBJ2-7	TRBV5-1	TGCGCCAGCAGCTTGGAATACGGAGTGGCCTACGAGCAGTACTTC	CASSLEYGVAYEQYF
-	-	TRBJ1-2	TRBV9	TGTGCCAGCAGCGCCTCGCCGGGACCCGGGCACGGCTACACCTTC	CASSASPGPGHGYTF
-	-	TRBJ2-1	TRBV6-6	TGTGCCAGCAGCGATCAGGGAAGTGAGCAGTTCTTC	CASSDQGSEQFF
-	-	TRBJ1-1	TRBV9	TGTGCCAGCAGCTCTCAACCCGAGGGGGGGGCGGGCGCTTTCTTT	CASSSQPEGGAGAFF
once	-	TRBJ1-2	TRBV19	TGTGCCAGTAGTATGTGGGGCCTCGGAGATGGCTACACCTTC	CASSMWGLGDGYTF
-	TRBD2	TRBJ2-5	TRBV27	TGTGCCAGCAGTTTAGTGCGGGGGGGTACGGTGACCCAGTACTTC	CASSLVRGGTVTQYF
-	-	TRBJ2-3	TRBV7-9	TGTGCCAGCAGTCGAGGCACAGATACGCAGTATTTT	CASSRGTDTQYF
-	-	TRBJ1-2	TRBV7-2	TGTGCCAGCAGCTTAAACGCCCTCTATGGCTACACCTTC	CASSLNALYGYTF
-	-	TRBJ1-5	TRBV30	TGTGCCTGGAGTAATAAGGTACAGCTCAATCAGCCCCAGCATTTT	CAWSNKVQLNQPQHF
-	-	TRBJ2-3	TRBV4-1	TGCGCCAGCAGCCAAGATTTCCAGCGAACTAGCACAGATACGCAGTATTTT	CASSQDFQRTSTDTQYF
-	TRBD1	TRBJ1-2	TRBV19	TGTGCCAGTACCCCATTTTTAGGGGACAGGAACTATGGCTACACCTTC	CASTPFLGDRNYGYTF
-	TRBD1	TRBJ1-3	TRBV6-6	TGTGCCAGCAGTTACACCGGGACAGGGGATGGAAACACCATATATTTT	CASSYTGTGDGNTIYF
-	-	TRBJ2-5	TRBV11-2	TGTGCCAGCAGCCCCGAAGTGACAGAACAAGAGACCCAGTACTTC	CASSPEVTEQETQYF
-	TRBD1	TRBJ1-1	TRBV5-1	TGCGCCAGCAGCTCGACCGGGACAGGGCTTACTGAAGCTTTCTTT	CASSSTGTGLTEAFF
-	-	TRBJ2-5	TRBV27	TGTGCCAGCAGTCCGAAATCCAGTTTACAAGAGACCCAGTACTTC	CASSPKSSLQETQYF
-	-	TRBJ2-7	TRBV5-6	TGTGCCAGCAGCGGACCAGCAGACTACGAGCAGTACTTC	CASSGPADYEQYF
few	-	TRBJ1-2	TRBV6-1	TGTGCCAGCAGTGAACCCGGATATGGCTACACCTTC	CASSEPGYGYTF
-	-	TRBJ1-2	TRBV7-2	TGTGCCAGCAGCCGACCGGGACTTCGTCTCTATGGCTACACCTTC	CASSRPGLRLYGYTF
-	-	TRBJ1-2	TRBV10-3	TGTGCCATCAGTCGCGAGGGCGCGAACTATGGCTACACCTTC	CAISREGANYGYTF
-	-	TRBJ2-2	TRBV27	TGTGCCAGCAGTTTATATCCGGGGGCCGGCTCGGGCGGGGAGCTGTTTTTT	CASSLYPGAGSGGELFF
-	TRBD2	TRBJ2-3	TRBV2	TGTGCCAGCAGTGGCAGCGGGGCTAGCACAGATACGCAGTATTTT	CASSGSGASTDTQYF
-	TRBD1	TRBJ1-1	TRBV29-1	TGCAGCGTTACAGGGACAGGGGGCGCGATGAACACTGAAGCTTTCTTT	CSVTGTGGAMNTEAFF
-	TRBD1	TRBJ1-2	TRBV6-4	TGTGCCAGCAGACCGGGACAGGGGGCCTATGGCTACACCTTC	CASRPGQGAYGYTF
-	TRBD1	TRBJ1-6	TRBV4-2	TGTGCCAGCAGCCTGTTCGAACAGGGGCATTCACCCCTCCACTTT	CASSLFEQGHSPLHF
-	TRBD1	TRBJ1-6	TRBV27	TGTGCCAGCAGTCCCAACTCCGGGACAGGGGGTAATTCACCCCTCCACTTT	CASSPNSGTGGNSPLHF
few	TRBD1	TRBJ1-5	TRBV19	TGTGCCAGTGAACAGGGGGCAGCGCAGCCCCAGCATTTT	CASEQGAAQPQHF
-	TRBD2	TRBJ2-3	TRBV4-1	TGCGCCAGCTCCCCTCCTAGCGGCAGCACAGATACGCAGTATTTT	CASSPPSGSTDTQYF